This T cell receptor beta chain originates from a study of cytomegalovirus exposure and HLA in healthy donors. The V and J ends lost 1 base and 5 bases, in that order; junction bases with no gene match: 5. Germline CDR1 and CDR2: SGHRS and YFSETQ. CDR3 length: 14 residues. Primers included in the PCR were 60 Vbeta and 13 Jbeta primers. Using immunoSEQ multiplex PCR, the repertoire was profiled, and TCRdb retains in-frame clones only, with some absent. This repertoire includes about 210,000 clones. The source material was PBMCs. The chain couples TRBV5-1 to TRBJ2-5; TRBD1 aligns across 7 bases. The sequence derives from a woman younger than 45 in good health and CMV-seropositive. CDR3 sequence reads: CASSLRTRGETQYF. The CDR3 DNA reads TGCGCCAGCAGCTTGCGGACCAGGGGGGAGACCCAGTACTTC.